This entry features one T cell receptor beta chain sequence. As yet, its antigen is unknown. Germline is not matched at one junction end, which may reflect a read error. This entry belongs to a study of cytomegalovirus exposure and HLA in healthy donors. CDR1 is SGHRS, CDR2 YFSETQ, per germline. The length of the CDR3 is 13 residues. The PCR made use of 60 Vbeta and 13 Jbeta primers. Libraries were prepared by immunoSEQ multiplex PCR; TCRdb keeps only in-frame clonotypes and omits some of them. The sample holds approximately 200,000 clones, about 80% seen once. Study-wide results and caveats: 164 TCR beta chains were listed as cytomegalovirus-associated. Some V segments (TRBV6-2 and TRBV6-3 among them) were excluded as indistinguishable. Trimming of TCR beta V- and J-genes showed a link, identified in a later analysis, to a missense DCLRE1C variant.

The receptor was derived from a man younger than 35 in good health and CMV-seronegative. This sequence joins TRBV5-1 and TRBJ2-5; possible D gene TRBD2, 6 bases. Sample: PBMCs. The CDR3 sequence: CASSPAGRETQYF. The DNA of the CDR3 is TGCGCCAGCAGTCCGGCCGGACGGGAGACTCAGTACTTC.